These 16 T cell receptor beta chains were sequenced from one sample in a study of regulatory T cells in long-lasting Graves disease. For TCR beta, libraries came from iRepertoire HTBI primers and Arm-PCR of CDR3 regions. TCRdb ran MiXCR on the multiplex PCR reads and lists one entry per CDR3 protein. The sample holds approximately 400,000 distinct CDR3 sequences, 15% seen once. Time point described: newly diagnosed GD, antithyroid drugs for less than 3 months. PBMC RNA was the source of the TCR library. In addition, the sample was reused for a study of T cells in Graves' hyperthyroidism and ophthalmopathy.

Specimen: peripheral blood mononuclear cells (PBMCs), collected at new diagnosis, from a patient treated with antithyroid drugs. The receptors shown here come from a woman aged 25 to 39 with Graves disease.

This clonotype has a count of ten or more. The J gene is TRBJ2-7, the V gene TRBV11-2; D could derive from TRBD1 or TRBD2 (5 bases each). CDR1 is SGHAT, CDR2 FQNNGV, per germline. The CDR3 covers 14 residues. Between the trimmed V and J ends, which lost 4 bases and 7 bases, there was a span of 17 bases. CDR3 region: CASSSGPAEREQYF. DNA of the CDR3: TGTGCCAGCAGCTCGGGACCAGCAGAGCGGGAGCAGTACTTC. The complete variable domain, with remaining parts taken from reference TRBV11-2 and TRBJ2-7, reads EAGVAQSPRYKIIEKRQSVAFWCNPISGHATLYWYQQILGQGPKLLIQFQNNGVVDDSQLPKDRFSAERLKGVDSTLKIQPAKLEDSAVYLCASSSGPAEREQYFGPGTRLTVT.

This clonotype was detected ten times or more. The rearrangement links TRBV7-6 to TRBJ2-5; D gene unclear. V was cut by 5 bases and J by 5 bases, with 12 bases left in between. The CDR3 sequence is 13 residues long. Germline CDR1 is SGHVS and CDR2 is FNYEAQ. DNA of the CDR3: TGTGCCAGCAGCGAGGCTGGATGGGAGACCCAGTACTTC. Translated: CASSEAGWETQYF.

This clonotype was counted at least ten times. CDR3 region: CASSVDRANNYGYTF. In nucleotides, the CDR3 is TGTGCCAGCAGTGTAGACAGGGCTAATAACTATGGCTACACCTTC. This rearrangement joins TRBV27 to TRBJ1-2, with TRBD1 identical over 7 bases. Germline V lookup: CDR1 MNHEY, CDR2 SMNVEV (reference sequence). J was trimmed by 1 base and V by 5 bases; bases with no gene match: 7. The CDR3 has 15 amino acids.

The chain carries TRBV4-1 and TRBJ1-3, with 8 bases aligning to TRBD1. V was clipped by 2 bases and J by 5 bases; unmatched bases: 8. Looked up from germline, CDR1 is MGHRA and CDR2 is YSYEKL. This CDR3 contains 16 residues. The CDR3, as DNA: TGCGCCAGCAGCCAACCGGACAGGGACTTTCGAAACACCATATATTTT. It specifies CASSQPDRDFRNTIYF.

At least ten counts were recorded for this clonotype. The rearrangement joins TRBV28 to TRBJ2-3; 8 nucleotides match TRBD2. The germline CDR1 and CDR2 sequences are MDHEN and SYDVKM. The CDR3 extends over 15 amino acids. The trim removed 4 bases at V and 5 bases at J, leaving 8 bases unmatched. This chain's CDR3 is CASSSGGKEIDTQYF. The CDR3 DNA sequence: TGTGCCAGCAGTTCGGGGGGGAAGGAGATAGATACGCAGTATTTT.

V and J are TRBV9 and TRBJ2-4, with 10 bases identical to TRBD2. The ends lost 7 bases at V and 6 bases at J; junction bases unmatched: 7. From germline, CDR1 is SGDLS and CDR2 YYNGEE. This CDR3 has 14 amino acids. Here the CDR3 reads CASRPAGGGNIQYF. CDR3 nucleotide sequence: TGTGCCAGCCGACCAGCGGGAGGGGGAAACATTCAGTACTTC. Full variable domain (missing parts from reference TRBV9 and TRBJ2-4): DSGVTQTPKHLITATGQRVTLRCSPRSGDLSVYWYQQSLDQGLQFLIQYYNGEERAKGNILERFSAQQFPDLHSELNLSSLELGDSALYFCASRPAGGGNIQYFGAGTRLSVL.

This clonotype was observed a handful of times. The J gene is TRBJ2-1, the V gene TRBV24-1; the D gene is possibly TRBD2 (6 bases). CDR1 KGHDR and CDR2 SFDVKD come from the germline V gene. V lost 7 bases to trimming and J lost 4 bases, with 19 bases between them. CDR3 length equals 16 residues. CDR3 sequence (DNA): TGTGCCACCAGCCCCTGGGGGGAGTCAACATACAATGAGCAGTTCTTC. It is translated as CATSPWGESTYNEQFF.

This clonotype was seen repeatedly, ten times or more. The chain recombines TRBV5-1 with TRBJ1-5; 7 bases line up with TRBD1. Trimming cost V 4 bases and J 3 bases; bases outside gene matches: 7. The CDR3 sequence is 15 residues long. Per the germline V gene, CDR1 is SGHRS and CDR2 is YFSETQ. The CDR3 DNA reads TGCGCCAGCAGCGTCCAGGGGGGCCTCAATCAGCCCCAGCATTTT. Amino acid sequence: CASSVQGGLNQPQHF.

This clonotype was counted a few times. A much larger clone lies a single base off, so this may be a read error. DNA for the CDR3: TGTGCCAGCAGCCAAGATCGGGACAGGGTAGACGAGCAGTACTTC. It encodes CASSQDRDRVDEQYF. The rearrangement uses TRBV3-1 and TRBJ2-7; 9 nucleotides line up with TRBD1. Unmatched junction bases numbered 5, after V lost 0 bases and J lost 5 bases. The CDR3 length is 15 residues. Germline lookup yields CDR1 LGHDT and CDR2 YNNKEL (reference sequence).

The chain employs TRBV5-1 and TRBJ2-3, with 13 positions matching TRBD2. Germline V lookup: CDR1 SGHRS, CDR2 YFSETQ. After removal of 3 bases from V and 0 bases from J, the junction contained 7 bases not matched to a gene. The CDR3 is 18 residues long. The CDR3 DNA reads as TGCGCCAGCAGCTGGAGACTAGCGGGAGGTTTTAGCACAGATACGCAGTATTTT. Translating it yields CASSWRLAGGFSTDTQYF. The full variable domain, completed using reference TRBV5-1 and TRBJ2-3, is KAGVTQTPRYLIKTRGQQVTLSCSPISGHRSVSWYQQTPGQGLQFLFEYFSETQRNKGNFPGRFSGRQFSNSRSEMNVSTLELGDSALYLCASSWRLAGGFSTDTQYFGPGTRLTVL.

This clonotype was counted between two and nine times. The chain has TRBV6-5 and TRBJ2-2; 7 bases line up with TRBD2. The CDR3 consists of 14 residues. CDR1 and CDR2 (germline): MNHEY, SVGAGI. The junction had 7 bases not matched to a gene; V was cut back by 4 bases and J by 8 bases. The CDR3 DNA is TGTGCCAGCAGTTCGGGACTAACCTGGGGGGAGCTGTTTTTT. Amino acids: CASSSGLTWGELFF.

The V and J genes are TRBV4-1 and TRBJ2-7, with 7 positions matching TRBD1. Germline V CDR1 and CDR2: MGHRA, YSYEKL. This CDR3 contains 15 residues. Losses at the gene ends were 3 bases for V and 0 bases for J; bases not matched to a gene: 5. Here the CDR3 DNA reads TGCGCCAGCAGCCAGGAGACAGGGTACTCCTACGAGCAGTACTTC. It encodes CASSQETGYSYEQYF.

Ten or more counts support this clonotype. V usage is TRBV11-1 and J usage is TRBJ2-1; perhaps D is TRBD1 or TRBD2 (5 bases each). This CDR3 is 15 amino acids long. V was shortened by 6 bases and J by 7 bases, with 19 bases between the two germline ends. From germline, CDR1 is SGHAT and CDR2 FQDESV (reference sequence). In nucleotides, the CDR3 is TGTGCCAGCAGTGGGAACCGGGACGGAACTAATGAGCAGTTCTTC. The encoded protein is CASSGNRDGTNEQFF.

This clonotype occurred many times. This chain joins TRBV15 and TRBJ2-7, with 9 positions matching TRBD2. The CDR3 extends over 16 amino acids. Trimming cost V 0 bases and J 3 bases; bases outside gene matches: 6. Germline-derived CDR1 and CDR2 are LNHNV and YYDKDF (reference sequence). The CDR3 nucleotides are TGTGCCACCAGCAGAGATCGCGATAGCGGGAGCTACGAGCAGTACTTC. Translated, it gives CATSRDRDSGSYEQYF.

The table lists this clonotype with a few counts. The chain carries TRBV7-9 and TRBJ2-5, with D uncertain. Trimming took 1 base from V and 1 from J, leaving 4 bases between them. CDR1 and CDR2 (germline): SEHNR, FQNEAQ (reference sequence). The CDR3 covers 13 residues. The CDR3 nucleotides read TGTGCCAGCAGCTTAGTTGTCCAAGAGACCCAGTACTTC. Amino acid sequence: CASSLVVQETQYF.

Ten or more counts support this clonotype. The V gene is TRBV30, the J gene TRBJ2-7, with a possible D match to TRBD1 (6 bases). Germline V CDR1 and CDR2: GTSNPN, SVGIG (reference sequence). The CDR3 has 14 residues. V was trimmed by 3 bases and J by 4 bases, leaving 16 bases between them. CDR3: CAWSQQGMGYEQYF. DNA for the CDR3: TGTGCCTGGAGCCAACAGGGTATGGGGTACGAGCAGTACTTC.